Sequencing of this T cell receptor beta chain was carried out in a study of blood T cell repertoires in COVID-19. The CDR3 spans 14 residues. The trim removed 5 bases at V and 4 bases at J, leaving 5 bases unmatched. CDR1 is MNHEY, CDR2 SMNVEV, per germline (reference sequence). Under the authors' procedure: Nucleated cell counts were estimated from reference gene primer amplification. Assay: immunoSEQ multiplex PCR; the TCRdb copy retains only in-frame clones and omits some. Clonal size and the V and J genes are those of that table, whereas D and trimming came from the DNA. Seen here are 100,000 to 150,000 clones, about 83% observed once, and the top ten hold about an eighth.

Sequencing was performed on peripheral blood. This chain joins TRBV27 and TRBJ1-5; 7 nucleotides line up with TRBD1. The source is a man between 60 and 75 years old with acute or convalescent COVID-19. This CDR3 is CASSRRQGNQPQHF. CDR3 DNA: TGTGCCAGCAGTCGCCGACAGGGAAATCAGCCCCAGCATTTT.